This is a list of T cell receptor beta chains from one sample in a study of molecular identifiers for immune sequencing clone quantification. MiXCR, run by TCRdb on the PCR reads, gives a single entry per CDR3 protein. The table lists some 100,000 distinct CDR3 sequences, around a third of them singletons. Sequencing used naive CD8+ T cells from blood, with Jurkat cell RNA spiked in. These receptors all stem from a human donor in good health. Some libraries in this study had Jurkat cell RNA spiked in. CDR3s include the opening cysteine and the closing phenylalanine or tryptophan. D genes are given only for firm matches. The size of a clone is reported for some rows only, either as once, few or many, or as a class for expanded clones.

abundance: few
d_gene: .
v_gene: TRBV20-1
j_gene: TRBJ2-7
CDR3nt: TGCAGTGCTAGAGATCGCCTCTCTACGTACGAGCAGTACTTC
CDR3aa: CSARDRLSTYEQYF

abundance: many
d_gene: TRBD2
v_gene: TRBV28
j_gene: TRBJ2-7
CDR3nt: TGTGCCAGCAGTTTGCTAGCGGGGCCCTACGAGCAGTACTTC
CDR3aa: CASSLLAGPYEQYF

abundance: many
d_gene: TRBD1
v_gene: TRBV13
j_gene: TRBJ2-5
CDR3nt: TGTGCCAGCAGCTGGGGACAGGGGGAAGAGACCCAGTACTTC
CDR3aa: CASSWGQGEETQYF

abundance: .
d_gene: .
v_gene: TRBV7-2
j_gene: TRBJ2-2
CDR3nt: TGTGCCAGCAGCTTGGGGGGGCTTGGGCTGTTTTTT
CDR3aa: CASSLGGLGLFF

abundance: .
d_gene: .
v_gene: TRBV10-2
j_gene: TRBJ2-7
CDR3nt: TGCGCCAGCAGTGACAGGTCCGCCTACGAGCAGTACTTC
CDR3aa: CASSDRSAYEQYF

abundance: few
d_gene: TRBD1
v_gene: TRBV4-2
j_gene: TRBJ1-1
CDR3nt: TGTGCCAGCAGCCAAATGACAGGGCCGAACACTGAAGCTTTCTTT
CDR3aa: CASSQMTGPNTEAFF

abundance: .
d_gene: TRBD1
v_gene: TRBV27
j_gene: TRBJ1-5
CDR3nt: TGTGCCAGCAGGGACAGGGGGCCGAATCAGCCCCAGCATTTT
CDR3aa: CASRDRGPNQPQHF

abundance: .
d_gene: .
v_gene: TRBV5-6
j_gene: TRBJ2-1
CDR3nt: TGTGCCAGCAGCAGCCGGGACGGGGGCCACGATGAGCAGTTCTTC
CDR3aa: CASSSRDGGHDEQFF

abundance: few
d_gene: .
v_gene: TRBV7-9
j_gene: TRBJ1-4
CDR3nt: TGTGCCAGCAGCTTAGGTGGTGAAAAACTGTTTTTT
CDR3aa: CASSLGGEKLFF

abundance: .
d_gene: TRBD2
v_gene: TRBV3-1
j_gene: TRBJ2-1
CDR3nt: TGTGCCAGCAGCCACCTATATAGCGGGGACTCCTACAATGAGCAGATCTTC
CDR3aa: CASSHLYSGDSYNEQIF

abundance: many
d_gene: TRBD1
v_gene: TRBV4-1
j_gene: TRBJ1-1
CDR3nt: TGCGCCAGCAGCCAAGTGCAGGGGGGCACTGAAGCTTTCTTT
CDR3aa: CASSQVQGGTEAFF

abundance: .
d_gene: .
v_gene: TRBV4-1
j_gene: TRBJ1-1
CDR3nt: TGCGCCAGCAGCCTGACAGATCTCATGAACACTGCAGCATTCTTT
CDR3aa: CASSLTDLMNTAAFF

abundance: medium-sized
d_gene: .
v_gene: TRBV12-3/TRBV12-4
j_gene: TRBJ2-2
CDR3nt: TGTGCCAGCAGTAATACAGGGAGGGAGCTGTTTTTT
CDR3aa: CASSNTGRELFF

abundance: many
d_gene: .
v_gene: TRBV28
j_gene: TRBJ2-3
CDR3nt: TGTGCCAGCAGTCTCCCAGGAGAGGACACAGATACGCAGTATTTT
CDR3aa: CASSLPGEDTDTQYF

abundance: many
d_gene: .
v_gene: TRBV20-1
j_gene: TRBJ2-1
CDR3nt: TGCAGTGCTAGCCGGTTCCCTCTAGCAATTGGTGAGCAGTTCTTC
CDR3aa: CSASRFPLAIGEQFF

abundance: few
d_gene: TRBD1
v_gene: TRBV12-3/TRBV12-4
j_gene: TRBJ1-5
CDR3nt: TGTGCCAGCAGTTTCGGACAGGCTGGCAATCAGCCCCAGCATTTT
CDR3aa: CASSFGQAGNQPQHF

abundance: .
d_gene: TRBD2
v_gene: TRBV19
j_gene: TRBJ2-7
CDR3nt: TGTGCCAGTGGCGAGGTTGCTAGCGGCTCCTACGAGCAGTACTTC
CDR3aa: CASGEVASGSYEQYF